The text below deals with one T cell receptor beta chain. Amplification of ligated cDNA took four PCR rounds with SP2 and nested alpha and beta constant primers. In TCRdb, the 5' RACE reads were re-called with MiXCR into one record per CDR3 protein. Altogether about 57,000 distinct CDR3 sequences are present, 7.6% being singletons, with the ten largest covering roughly 8.9%. These data belong to a study of naive and memory T cell subsets. A UMI-containing oligonucleotide was joined by 3' ligation to the TCR cDNA template. Germline V gene data show CDR1 as ENHRY and CDR2 as SYGVKD. J was trimmed by 5 bases and V by 6 bases; bases with no gene match: 8. The CDR3 loop spans 14 amino acids.

The V gene is TRBV10-3, the J gene TRBJ2-3; 7 positions agree with TRBD1. This sequence was found in a female donor in good health. The CDR3 DNA reads TGTGCCATCAGCAGACAGGGATTTGAAGATACGCAGTATTTT. Residues: CAISRQGFEDTQYF.